Listed below are T cell receptor beta chains from one sample, sequenced in a study of blood T cell repertoires in COVID-19. The method was immunoSEQ multiplex PCR; TCRdb's version includes in-frame clones alone and lacks a portion of them. This table has 150,000 to 160,000 clones, about three quarters appearing once. Material: peripheral blood. The receptors were gathered from a man older than 75 with acute or convalescent COVID-19. Both conserved end residues are part of each CDR3. The D gene is left open where the match is weak. The size field is filled for only some rows; it gives once, few, many or a size class.

CDR3aa	CDR3nt	v_gene	j_gene	abundance	d_gene
CASSSWATGTASTDTQYF	TGTGCCAGCAGCTCTTGGGCCACCGGGACAGCAAGCACAGATACGCAGTATTTT	TRBV11-2	TRBJ2-3	-	TRBD1
CASSPFPQGATNEKLFF	TGCGCCAGCAGCCCCTTTCCTCAGGGGGCAACTAATGAAAAACTGTTTTTT	TRBV5-1	TRBJ1-4	-	TRBD1
CASSQDSRDTQYF	TGCGCCAGCAGCCAGGATAGCAGAGATACGCAGTATTTT	TRBV4-3	TRBJ2-3	once	-
CASSVGARYGANVLTF	TGTGCCAGCAGCGTAGGTGCGAGGTATGGGGCCAACGTCCTGACTTTC	TRBV9	TRBJ2-6	-	-
CASSPRRERAFF	TGTGCCAGCAGTCCCCGACGGGAGAGGGCTTTCTTT	TRBV12-3/TRBV12-4	TRBJ1-1	few	-
CATSRDPGGSGANVLTF	TGTGCCACCAGCAGAGATCCCGGGGGCTCTGGGGCCAACGTCCTGACTTTC	TRBV15	TRBJ2-6	-	-
CAWSGLGFEAFF	TGTGCCTGGAGCGGCTTGGGCTTTGAAGCTTTCTTT	TRBV30	TRBJ1-1	few	-
CASSPGVLSGGGNEQFF	TGTGCCAGCAGCCCGGGGGTACTTAGCGGGGGAGGCAATGAGCAGTTCTTC	TRBV11-2	TRBJ2-1	-	TRBD2
CASSPPVATNEKLFF	TGTGCCAGCAGCCCTCCGGTTGCAACTAATGAAAAACTGTTTTTT	TRBV7-9	TRBJ1-4	-	-
CASSKSGQGEQPQHF	TGTGCCAGCAGTAAGTCTGGACAGGGGGAACAGCCCCAGCATTTT	TRBV6-5	TRBJ1-5	-	TRBD1
CASSRSTSGVSTDTQYF	TGTGCCAGCAGCCGATCGACTAGCGGGGTTAGCACAGATACGCAGTATTTT	TRBV3-1/TRBV3-2	TRBJ2-3	-	TRBD2
CASSINTGVNQPQHF	TGTGCCAGTAGTATAAATACAGGTGTGAATCAGCCCCAGCATTTT	TRBV19	TRBJ1-5	once	-
CASSLSPGVPNEKLFF	TGTGCCAGCAGTTTGAGCCCCGGGGTACCTAATGAAAAACTGTTTTTT	TRBV28	TRBJ1-4	-	-
CASSQEIQGNSPLHF	TGTGCCAGCAGCCAAGAAATACAGGGAAATTCACCCCTCCACTTT	TRBV3-1/TRBV3-2	TRBJ1-6	many	-
CASSQDSAAVNSPLHF	TGCGCCAGCAGCCAAGATTCGGCCGCGGTAAATTCACCCCTCCACTTT	TRBV4-1	TRBJ1-6	-	-
CASSGLATQETQYF	TGTGCCAGCTCGGGACTAGCGACCCAAGAGACCCAGTACTTC	TRBV6-5	TRBJ2-5	-	TRBD2
CATSDSEDGYTF	TGTGCCACCAGTGATTCAGAGGATGGCTACACCTTC	TRBV24-1	TRBJ1-2	few	-
CAIRGRLAGPNEQFF	TGTGCCATCAGGGGACGACTAGCGGGACCCAATGAGCAGTTCTTC	TRBV10-3	TRBJ2-1	-	TRBD2
CAWERGGGNTIYF	TGTGCCTGGGAAAGAGGAGGTGGAAACACCATATATTTT	TRBV30	TRBJ1-3	-	-
CASSSVRGGPYNEQFF	TGTGCCAGCAGTTCCGTCCGGGGAGGACCCTACAATGAGCAGTTCTTC	TRBV28	TRBJ2-1	-	-
CASSVRGGYGYTF	TGTGCCAGCAGCGTAAGGGGTGGCTATGGCTACACCTTC	TRBV9	TRBJ1-2	-	-
CASSTRQGFGNQPQHF	TGTGCCAGTAGTACCCGACAGGGATTTGGCAATCAGCCCCAGCATTTT	TRBV19	TRBJ1-5	-	TRBD1
CASSTERRNYGYTF	TGTGCCAGCAGCACGGAGCGGCGGAACTATGGCTACACCTTC	TRBV6-5	TRBJ1-2	-	-
CASSSRVAGEETQYF	TGTGCCAGCAGTTCCCGGGTAGCGGGGGAAGAGACCCAGTACTTC	TRBV6-5	TRBJ2-5	-	TRBD2
CASSGDNSYNSPLHF	TGTGCCAGCAGCGGGGACAACTCCTATAATTCACCCCTCCACTTT	TRBV5-4	TRBJ1-6	-	-
CASSYSTLGAYGQFF	TGTGCCAGCAGTTACTCGACGCTGGGGGCTTATGGGCAGTTCTTC	TRBV6-5	TRBJ2-1	-	-
CASSSQGVGDYNEQFF	TGTGCCAGCAGCTCCCAAGGGGTAGGGGACTACAATGAGCAGTTCTTC	TRBV11-3	TRBJ2-1	-	-
CASSSTGGGQPQHF	TGTGCCAGCAGTTCCACAGGGGGCGGTCAGCCCCAGCATTTT	TRBV6-5	TRBJ1-5	few	TRBD1
CASSLNGLTGTGYTF	TGTGCCAGCAGCTTAAACGGGTTGACAGGGACCGGCTACACCTTC	TRBV7-2	TRBJ1-2	-	TRBD1
CASNTGMDEKLFF	TGTGCCAGCAATACGGGGATGGATGAAAAACTGTTTTTT	TRBV11-3	TRBJ1-4	-	-
CASSDQQVQPQHF	TGTGCCAGCAGTGACCAGCAGGTTCAGCCCCAGCATTTT	TRBV6-1	TRBJ1-5	many	-
CASNGRGWRETQYF	TGTGCCAGCAACGGTCGAGGCTGGCGTGAGACCCAGTACTTC	TRBV6-5	TRBJ2-5	-	-
CASSLGGGGQETQYF	TGTGCCAGCAGTTTAGGCGGGGGGGGACAAGAGACCCAGTACTTC	TRBV5-4	TRBJ2-5	-	TRBD2
CASSEPGTNYGYTF	TGTGCCAGCAGTGAACCAGGTACTAACTATGGCTACACCTTC	TRBV25-1	TRBJ1-2	-	-